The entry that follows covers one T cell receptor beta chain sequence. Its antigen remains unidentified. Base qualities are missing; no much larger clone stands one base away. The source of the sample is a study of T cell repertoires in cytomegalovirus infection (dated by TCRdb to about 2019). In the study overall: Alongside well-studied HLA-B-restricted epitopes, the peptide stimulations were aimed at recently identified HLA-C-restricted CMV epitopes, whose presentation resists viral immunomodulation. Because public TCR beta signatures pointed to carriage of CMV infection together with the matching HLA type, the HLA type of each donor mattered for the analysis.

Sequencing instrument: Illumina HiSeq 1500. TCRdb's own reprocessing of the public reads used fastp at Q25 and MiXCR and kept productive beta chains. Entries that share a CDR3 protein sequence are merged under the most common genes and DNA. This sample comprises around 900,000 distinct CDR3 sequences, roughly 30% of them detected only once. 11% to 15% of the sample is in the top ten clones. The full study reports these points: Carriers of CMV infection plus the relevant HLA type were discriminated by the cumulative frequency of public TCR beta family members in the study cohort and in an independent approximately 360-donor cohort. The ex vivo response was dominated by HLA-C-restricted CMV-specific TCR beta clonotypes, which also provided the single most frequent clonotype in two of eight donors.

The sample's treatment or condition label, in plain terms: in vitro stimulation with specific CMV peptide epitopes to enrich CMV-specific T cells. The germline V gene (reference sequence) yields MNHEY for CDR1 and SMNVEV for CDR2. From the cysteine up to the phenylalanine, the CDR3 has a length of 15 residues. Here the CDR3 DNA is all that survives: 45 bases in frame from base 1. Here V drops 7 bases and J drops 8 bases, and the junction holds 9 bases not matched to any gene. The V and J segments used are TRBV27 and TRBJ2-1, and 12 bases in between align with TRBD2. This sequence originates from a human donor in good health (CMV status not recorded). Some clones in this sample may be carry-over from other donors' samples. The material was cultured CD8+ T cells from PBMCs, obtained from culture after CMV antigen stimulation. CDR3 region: CASKLAGGPLDEQFF. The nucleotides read TGTGCCAGCAAACTAGCGGGGGGACCTTTGGATGAGCAGTTCTTC.